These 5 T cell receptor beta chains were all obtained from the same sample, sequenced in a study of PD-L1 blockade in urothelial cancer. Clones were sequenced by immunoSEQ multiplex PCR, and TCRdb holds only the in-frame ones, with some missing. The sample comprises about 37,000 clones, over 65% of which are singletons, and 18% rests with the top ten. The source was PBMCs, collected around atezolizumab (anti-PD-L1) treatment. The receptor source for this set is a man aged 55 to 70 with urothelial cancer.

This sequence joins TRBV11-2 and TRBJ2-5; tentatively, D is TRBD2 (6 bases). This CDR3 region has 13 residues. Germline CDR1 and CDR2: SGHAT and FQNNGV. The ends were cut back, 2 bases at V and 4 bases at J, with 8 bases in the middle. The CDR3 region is CASSLYGGETQYF. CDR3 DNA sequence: TGTGCCAGCAGCTTATACGGGGGAGAGACCCAGTACTTC.

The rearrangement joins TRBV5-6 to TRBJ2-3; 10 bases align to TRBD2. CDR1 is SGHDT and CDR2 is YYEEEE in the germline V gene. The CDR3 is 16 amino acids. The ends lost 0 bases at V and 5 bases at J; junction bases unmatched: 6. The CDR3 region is CASSLGLAGAQDTQYF. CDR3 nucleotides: TGTGCCAGCAGCTTGGGGCTAGCGGGGGCCCAAGATACGCAGTATTTT.

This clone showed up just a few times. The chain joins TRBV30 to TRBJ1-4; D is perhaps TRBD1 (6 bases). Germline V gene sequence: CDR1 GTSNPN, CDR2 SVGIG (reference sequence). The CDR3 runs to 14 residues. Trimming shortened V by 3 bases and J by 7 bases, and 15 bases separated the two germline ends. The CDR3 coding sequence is TGTGCCTGGAGCGGGGGGGGAGGGGGTGAAAAACTGTTTTTT. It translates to CAWSGGGGGEKLFF.

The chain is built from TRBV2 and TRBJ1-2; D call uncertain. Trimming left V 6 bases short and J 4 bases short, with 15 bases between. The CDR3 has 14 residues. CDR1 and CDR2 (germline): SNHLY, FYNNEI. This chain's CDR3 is CASSYPMETYGYTF. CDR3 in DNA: TGTGCCAGCAGCTACCCCATGGAGACCTATGGCTACACCTTC.

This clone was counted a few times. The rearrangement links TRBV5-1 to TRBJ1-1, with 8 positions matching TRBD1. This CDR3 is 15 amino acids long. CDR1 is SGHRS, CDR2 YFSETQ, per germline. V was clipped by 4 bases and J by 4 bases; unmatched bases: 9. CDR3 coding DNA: TGCGCCAGCAGCGAAATGCAGGGGGCAGGCACTGAAGCTTTCTTT. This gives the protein CASSEMQGAGTEAFF. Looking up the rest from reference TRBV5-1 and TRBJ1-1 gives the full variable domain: KAGVTQTPRYLIKTRGQQVTLSCSPISGHRSVSWYQQTPGQGLQFLFEYFSETQRNKGNFPGRFSGRQFSNSRSEMNVSTLELGDSALYLCASSEMQGAGTEAFFGQGTRLTVV.